This TCR beta chain is from a study of graft-versus-host responses after intestinal transplantation. Turning to the study itself: Multivisceral, liver-intestinal, or isolated intestinal transplants were performed in recipients.

Sequencing used immunoSEQ multiplex PCR; TCRdb keeps in-frame clones, though not all of them. The sample lists 80,000 to 95,000 clones, about 93% occurring once. Trimming left V 1 base short and J 0 bases short, with 9 bases between. Germline loops: CDR1 MNHEY, CDR2 SVGAGI. The CDR3 is 15 residues long. Points on this clone: Its specificity is not known.

The receptor's source is a human donor who received an intestinal transplant. V usage is TRBV6-5 and J usage is TRBJ1-1; D ambiguous. The sample in question was unstimulated CD8+ T cells sorted from spleen or lymph node cells, obtained before intestinal transplant. The CDR3, as DNA: TGTGCCAGCAGTTACTTTGGGCGGGTGAACACTGAAGCTTTCTTT. Its protein product is CASSYFGRVNTEAFF.